Listed below are T cell receptor beta chains from one sample, sequenced in a study of regulatory T cells in long-lasting Graves disease. TCRdb recomputed calls from the multiplex PCR reads with MiXCR, one row per CDR3 protein. The sample includes under 300,000 distinct CDR3 sequences, 20% to 25% seen only once; the top ten take approximately 15%. Sample: peripheral blood mononuclear cells (PBMCs), taken at new diagnosis, from a patient treated with antithyroid drugs. The receptors shown here come from a female donor with Graves disease. Both conserved end residues are part of each CDR3. Fields, in order: D gene, clone size, J gene, V gene, CDR3 protein, CDR3 DNA. The D gene is left open where the match is weak. Expanded clones are given a class, and other clones once, few, many or no size at all.

d_call: TRBD1
clone_size: .
j_call: TRBJ1-3
v_call: TRBV6-1
cdr3_aa: CAGRGQSSGNTIYF
cdr3_nt: TGTGCCGGGAGGGGACAGTCCTCTGGAAACACCATATATTTT

d_call: .
clone_size: .
j_call: TRBJ2-3
v_call: TRBV28
cdr3_aa: CASSSPRGRTPTDTQYF
cdr3_nt: TGTGCCAGCAGTTCACCGCGGGGCCGGACTCCTACAGATACGCAGTATTTT

d_call: .
clone_size: few
j_call: TRBJ1-3
v_call: TRBV3-1
cdr3_aa: CASSQWRASGNTIYF
cdr3_nt: TGTGCCAGCAGCCAGTGGAGGGCCTCTGGAAACACCATATATTTT

d_call: .
clone_size: few
j_call: TRBJ1-6
v_call: TRBV7-9
cdr3_aa: CASSRSQQGGSPLHF
cdr3_nt: TGTGCCAGCAGCCGCTCTCAACAGGGTGGATCACCCCTCCACTTT

d_call: .
clone_size: many
j_call: TRBJ2-3
v_call: TRBV28
cdr3_aa: CASSATGTTRVTQYF
cdr3_nt: TGTGCCAGCAGCGCCACGGGCACGACAAGGGTCACGCAGTATTTT

d_call: .
clone_size: many
j_call: TRBJ1-1
v_call: TRBV5-1
cdr3_aa: CASSPPEGGRTEAFF
cdr3_nt: TGCGCCAGCAGCCCCCCCGAGGGGGGAAGGACTGAAGCTTTCTTT

d_call: TRBD1
clone_size: many
j_call: TRBJ1-5
v_call: TRBV20-1
cdr3_aa: CSANRGTNQPQHF
cdr3_nt: TGCAGTGCAAACAGGGGAACAAATCAGCCCCAGCATTTT

d_call: .
clone_size: many
j_call: TRBJ2-7
v_call: TRBV7-9
cdr3_aa: CASSSTAAQQYF
cdr3_nt: TGTGCCAGCAGCTCCACCGCAGCCCAGCAGTACTTC

d_call: TRBD1
clone_size: .
j_call: TRBJ1-5
v_call: TRBV7-3
cdr3_aa: CASSLPTGAQQPQHF
cdr3_nt: TGTGCCAGCAGCTTACCGACAGGGGCGCAGCAGCCCCAGCATTTT

d_call: .
clone_size: .
j_call: TRBJ2-7
v_call: TRBV27
cdr3_aa: CASSLLGHQEDEQYF
cdr3_nt: TGTGCCAGCAGTTTATTGGGGCACCAGGAGGACGAGCAGTACTTC

d_call: .
clone_size: .
j_call: TRBJ1-2
v_call: TRBV24-1
cdr3_aa: CATSDRGGAGRLDGYTF
cdr3_nt: TGTGCCACCAGTGATAGAGGGGGGGCAGGTCGGTTGGATGGCTACACCTTC

d_call: TRBD2
clone_size: many
j_call: TRBJ2-5
v_call: TRBV20-1
cdr3_aa: CSATLAGETETQYF
cdr3_nt: TGCAGTGCTACCCTAGCGGGAGAGACGGAGACCCAGTACTTC

d_call: .
clone_size: many
j_call: TRBJ1-5
v_call: TRBV2
cdr3_aa: CASNGTPKQPQHF
cdr3_nt: TGTGCCAGCAACGGGACACCTAAACAGCCCCAGCATTTT

d_call: .
clone_size: .
j_call: TRBJ2-5
v_call: TRBV4-3
cdr3_aa: CASSQAWTGTKETQYF
cdr3_nt: TGCGCCAGCAGCCAAGCCTGGACCGGGACAAAAGAGACCCAGTACTTC

d_call: .
clone_size: many
j_call: TRBJ2-3
v_call: TRBV24-1
cdr3_aa: CATEGDAGTDTQYF
cdr3_nt: TGTGCCACCGAAGGGGACGCGGGCACAGATACGCAGTATTTT

d_call: TRBD2
clone_size: many
j_call: TRBJ2-7
v_call: TRBV20-1
cdr3_aa: CSARSGTRTYEQYF
cdr3_nt: TGCAGTGCTAGAAGCGGGACTCGTACCTACGAGCAGTACTTC